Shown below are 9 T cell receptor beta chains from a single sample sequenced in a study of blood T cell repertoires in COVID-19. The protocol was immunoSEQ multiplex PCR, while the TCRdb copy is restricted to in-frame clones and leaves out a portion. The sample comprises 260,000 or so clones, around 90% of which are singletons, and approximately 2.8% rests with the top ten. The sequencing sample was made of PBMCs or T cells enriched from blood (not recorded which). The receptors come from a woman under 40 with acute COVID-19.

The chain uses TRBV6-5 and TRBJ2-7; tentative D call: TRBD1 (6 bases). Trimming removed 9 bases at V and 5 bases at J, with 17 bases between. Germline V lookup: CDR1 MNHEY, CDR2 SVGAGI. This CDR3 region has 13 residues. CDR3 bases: TGTGCCAGTACCGGGACATATCCCCACGAGCAGTACTTC. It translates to CASTGTYPHEQYF.

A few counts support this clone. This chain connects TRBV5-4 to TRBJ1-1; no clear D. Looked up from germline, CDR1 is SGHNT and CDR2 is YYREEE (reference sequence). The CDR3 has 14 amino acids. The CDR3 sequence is CATKETSTSTEAFF. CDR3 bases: TGTGCTACGAAGGAGACGTCCACGAGCACTGAAGCTTTCTTT.

For the CDR3, the DNA is TGTGCCAGCAGCTCTCAAGGACAACCGCTTCTGAACACTGAAGCTTTCTTT. Amino acids: CASSSQGQPLLNTEAFF. This chain connects TRBV11-2 to TRBJ1-1, with D possibly being TRBD1 (5 bases). Trimming shortened V by 4 bases and J by 0 bases, and 18 bases separated the two germline ends. The CDR3 contains 17 residues. Germline-derived CDR1 and CDR2 are SGHAT and FQNNGV.

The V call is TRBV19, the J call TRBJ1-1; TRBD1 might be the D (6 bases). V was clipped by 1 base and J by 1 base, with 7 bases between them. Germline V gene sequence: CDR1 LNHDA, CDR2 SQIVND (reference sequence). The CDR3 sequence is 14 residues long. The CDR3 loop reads CASSIVDRNTEAFF. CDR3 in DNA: TGTGCCAGTAGTATAGTGGACAGGAACACTGAAGCTTTCTTT.

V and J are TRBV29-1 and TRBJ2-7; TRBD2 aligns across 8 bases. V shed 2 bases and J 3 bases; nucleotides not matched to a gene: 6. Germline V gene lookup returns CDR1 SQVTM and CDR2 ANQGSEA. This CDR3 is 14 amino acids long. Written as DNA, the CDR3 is TGCAGCGTTGAACAGGCGGGGGGAGACTACGAGCAGTACTTC. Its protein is CSVEQAGGDYEQYF.

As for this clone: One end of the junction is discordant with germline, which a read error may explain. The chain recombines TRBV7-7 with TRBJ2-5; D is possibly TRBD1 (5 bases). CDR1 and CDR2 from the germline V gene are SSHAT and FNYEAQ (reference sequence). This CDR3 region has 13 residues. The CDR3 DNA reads TGTGCTAGCAGCTTAGGACCAGGGGAGACCCAGTACTTC. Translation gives CASSLGPGETQYF.

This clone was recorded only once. The DNA of the CDR3 is TGTGCCAGCAGTGAGTCCAGCGGGGGGGCCGGCACCGGGGAGCTGTTTTTT. Residues: CASSESSGGAGTGELFF. This chain uses TRBV2 with TRBJ2-2; 10 bases are shared with TRBD2. The CDR3 loop spans 17 amino acids. The J segment lost 4 bases and the V segment lost 3 bases, leaving 8 bases of the junction unmatched. Germline CDR1 and CDR2: SNHLY and FYNNEI.

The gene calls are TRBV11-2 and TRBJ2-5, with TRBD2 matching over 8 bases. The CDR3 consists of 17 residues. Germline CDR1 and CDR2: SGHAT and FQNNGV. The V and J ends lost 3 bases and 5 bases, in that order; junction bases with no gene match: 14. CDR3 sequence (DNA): TGTGCCAGCAGCTTTAACAGCGGGGGCCGAACGGGCGAGACCCAGTACTTC. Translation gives CASSFNSGGRTGETQYF. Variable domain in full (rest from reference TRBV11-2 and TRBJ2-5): EAGVAQSPRYKIIEKRQSVAFWCNPISGHATLYWYQQILGQGPKLLIQFQNNGVVDDSQLPKDRFSAERLKGVDSTLKIQPAKLEDSAVYLCASSFNSGGRTGETQYFGPGTRLLVL.

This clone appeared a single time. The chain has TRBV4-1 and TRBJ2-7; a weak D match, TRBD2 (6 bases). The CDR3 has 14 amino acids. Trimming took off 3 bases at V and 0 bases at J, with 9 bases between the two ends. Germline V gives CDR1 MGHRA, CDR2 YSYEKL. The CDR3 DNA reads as TGCGCCAGCAGCCATCTAGCGTCCTCCTACGAGCAGTACTTC. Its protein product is CASSHLASSYEQYF.